The entry that follows covers one T cell receptor beta chain sequence. This record belongs to a study of blood T cell repertoires in COVID-19. Method: immunoSEQ multiplex PCR; TCRdb's copy keeps in-frame clones and lacks some. The sample holds hundreds of thousands of clones, approximately 86% seen once. Per germline, CDR1 MNHEY and CDR2 SVGAGI. V dropped 6 bases and J dropped 4; count of bases not matched to a gene: 5. The CDR3 runs to 13 residues. Sequencing input: PBMCs or T cells enriched from blood (not recorded which). The chain is built from TRBV6-5 and TRBJ2-7; 8 nucleotides match TRBD1. This TCR derives from a woman between 40 and 50 years old with acute COVID-19. CDR3 bases: TGTGCCAGCAGGCTAGACAGGGGTTACGAGCAGTACTTC. This gives the protein CASRLDRGYEQYF.